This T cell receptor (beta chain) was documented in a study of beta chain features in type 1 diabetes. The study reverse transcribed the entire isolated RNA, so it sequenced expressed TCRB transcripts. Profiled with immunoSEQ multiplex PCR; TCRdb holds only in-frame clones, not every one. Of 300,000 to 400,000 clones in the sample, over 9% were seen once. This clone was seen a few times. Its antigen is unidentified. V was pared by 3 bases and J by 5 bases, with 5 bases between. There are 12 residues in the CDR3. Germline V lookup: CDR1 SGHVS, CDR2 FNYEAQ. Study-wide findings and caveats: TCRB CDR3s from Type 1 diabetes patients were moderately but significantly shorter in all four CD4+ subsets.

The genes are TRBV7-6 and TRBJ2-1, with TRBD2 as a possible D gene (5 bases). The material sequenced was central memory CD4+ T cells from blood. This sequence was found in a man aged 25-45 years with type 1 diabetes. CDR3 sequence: CASSFGDNEQFF. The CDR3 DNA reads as TGTGCCAGCAGCTTCGGGGACAATGAGCAGTTCTTC. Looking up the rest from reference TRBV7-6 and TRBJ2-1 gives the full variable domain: GAGVSQSPRYKVTKRGQDVALRCDPISGHVSLYWYRQALGQGPEFLTYFNYEAQQDKSGLPNDRFSAERPEGSISTLTIQRTEQRDSAMYRCASSFGDNEQFFGPGTRLTVL.